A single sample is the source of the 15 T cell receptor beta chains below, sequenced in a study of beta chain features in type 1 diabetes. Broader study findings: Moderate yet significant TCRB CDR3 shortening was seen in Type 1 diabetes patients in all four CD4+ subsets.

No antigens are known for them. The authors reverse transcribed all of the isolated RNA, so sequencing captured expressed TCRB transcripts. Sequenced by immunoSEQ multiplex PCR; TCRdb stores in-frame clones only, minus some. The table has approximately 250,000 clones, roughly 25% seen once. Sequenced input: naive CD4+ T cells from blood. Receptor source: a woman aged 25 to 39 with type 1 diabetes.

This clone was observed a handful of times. The CDR3 spells CATSRGGGGSYNEQFF. Here the CDR3 DNA reads TGTGCCACCAGCCGAGGAGGGGGGGGCTCCTACAATGAGCAGTTCTTC. The rearrangement uses TRBV15 and TRBJ2-1, with a possible D match to TRBD2 (7 bases). The germline V and J ends were trimmed by 5 bases and 0 bases, with 14 bases remaining between them. Germline assignment: CDR1 LNHNV and CDR2 YYDKDF (reference sequence). This CDR3 is built from 16 residues. Full variable domain (outside the CDR3, taken from reference TRBV15 and TRBJ2-1): DAMVIQNPRYQVTQFGKPVTLSCSQTLNHNVMYWYQQKSSQAPKLLFHYYDKDFNNEADTPDNFQSRRPNTSFCFLDIRSPGLGDTAMYLCATSRGGGGSYNEQFFGPGTRLTVL.

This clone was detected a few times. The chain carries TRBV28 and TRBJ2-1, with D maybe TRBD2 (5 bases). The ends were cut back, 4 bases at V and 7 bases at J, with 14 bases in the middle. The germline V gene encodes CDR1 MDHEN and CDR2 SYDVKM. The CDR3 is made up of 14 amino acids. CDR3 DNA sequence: TGTGCCAGCAGTTCGGGTGGCTGGAGGAATGAGCAGTTCTTC. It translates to CASSSGGWRNEQFF.

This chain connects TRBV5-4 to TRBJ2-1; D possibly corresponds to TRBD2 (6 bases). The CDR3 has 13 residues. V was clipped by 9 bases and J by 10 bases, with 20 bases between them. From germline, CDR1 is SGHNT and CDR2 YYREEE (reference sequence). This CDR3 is CAISTSSRTEQFF. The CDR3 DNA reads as TGTGCCATCTCGACTAGTTCGCGCACGGAGCAGTTCTTC.

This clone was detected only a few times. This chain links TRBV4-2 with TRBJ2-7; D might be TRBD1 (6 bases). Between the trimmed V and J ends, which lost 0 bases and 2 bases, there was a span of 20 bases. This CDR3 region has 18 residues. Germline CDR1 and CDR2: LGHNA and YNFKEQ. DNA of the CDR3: TGTGCCAGCAGCCAAGATCCAGGGGATCGGCGATGGGCCTACGAGCAGTACTTC. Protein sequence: CASSQDPGDRRWAYEQYF.

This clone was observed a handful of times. The CDR3 region has the DNA TGCGCCAGCAGCCTACCCGGGACTAGCAACATTCAGTACTTC. Protein product: CASSLPGTSNIQYF. V gene TRBV4-1 combines with J gene TRBJ2-4; TRBD2 agrees at 9 bases. Unmatched junction bases numbered 5, after V lost 4 bases and J lost 7 bases. CDR1 is MGHRA, CDR2 YSYEKL, per germline. This CDR3 region has 14 residues.

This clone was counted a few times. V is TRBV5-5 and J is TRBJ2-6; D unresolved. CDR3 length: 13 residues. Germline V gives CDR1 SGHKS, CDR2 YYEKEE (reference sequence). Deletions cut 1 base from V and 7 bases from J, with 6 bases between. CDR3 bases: TGTGCCAGCAGCTTGCTCCTAGCCAACGTCCTGACTTTC. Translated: CASSLLLANVLTF.

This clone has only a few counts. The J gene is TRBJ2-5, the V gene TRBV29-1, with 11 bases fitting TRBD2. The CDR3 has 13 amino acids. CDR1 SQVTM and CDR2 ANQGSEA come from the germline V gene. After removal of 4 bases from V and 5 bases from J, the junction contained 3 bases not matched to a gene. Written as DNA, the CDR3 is TGCAGCGTTGCTAGCGGGAGGCATGAGACCCAGTACTTC. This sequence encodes CSVASGRHETQYF.

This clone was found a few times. The CDR3 sequence: CATSRDVGGEGAAKQYF. CDR3 sequence (DNA): TGTGCCACCAGCAGAGATGTGGGGGGAGAGGGGGCCGCTAAACAGTACTTC. The chain uses TRBV15 and TRBJ2-7; TRBD1 is a possible D gene (7 bases). CDR1 is LNHNV, CDR2 YYDKDF, per germline (reference sequence). The V end was cut by 0 bases, the J end by 10 bases, with 25 bases between. The CDR3 contains 17 residues.

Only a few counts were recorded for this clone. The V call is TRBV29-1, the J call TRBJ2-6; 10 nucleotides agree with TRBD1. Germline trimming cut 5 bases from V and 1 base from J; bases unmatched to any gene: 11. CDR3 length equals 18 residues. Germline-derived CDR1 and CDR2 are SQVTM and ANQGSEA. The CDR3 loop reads CSVRKDRGISSGANVLTF. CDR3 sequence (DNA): TGCAGCGTTAGGAAGGACAGGGGGATAAGTTCTGGGGCCAACGTCCTGACTTTC.

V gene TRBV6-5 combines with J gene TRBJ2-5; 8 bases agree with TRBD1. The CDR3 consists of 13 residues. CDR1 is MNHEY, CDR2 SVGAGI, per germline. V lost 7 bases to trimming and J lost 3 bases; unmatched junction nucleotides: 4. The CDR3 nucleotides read TGTGCCAGCACTCCGACAGGGGAAGAGACCCAGTACTTC. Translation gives CASTPTGEETQYF.

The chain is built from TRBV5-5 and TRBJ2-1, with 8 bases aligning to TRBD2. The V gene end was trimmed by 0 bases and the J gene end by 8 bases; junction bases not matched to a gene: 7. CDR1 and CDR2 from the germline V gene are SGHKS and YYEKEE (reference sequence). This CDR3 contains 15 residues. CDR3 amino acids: CASSLVPTTSDEQFF. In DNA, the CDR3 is TGTGCCAGCAGCTTGGTTCCTACGACTAGCGATGAGCAGTTCTTC.

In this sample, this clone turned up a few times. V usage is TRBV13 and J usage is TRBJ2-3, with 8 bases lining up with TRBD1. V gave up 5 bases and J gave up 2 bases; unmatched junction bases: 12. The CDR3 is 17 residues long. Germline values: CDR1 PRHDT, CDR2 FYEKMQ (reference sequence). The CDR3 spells CASSLGQGSGTTDTQYF. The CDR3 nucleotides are TGTGCCAGCAGCCTCGGACAGGGCTCGGGAACCACAGATACGCAGTATTTT.

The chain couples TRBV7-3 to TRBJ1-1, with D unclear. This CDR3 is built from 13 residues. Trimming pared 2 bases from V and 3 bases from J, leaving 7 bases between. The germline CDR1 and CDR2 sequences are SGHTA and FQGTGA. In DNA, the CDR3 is TGTGCCAGCAGCTTACAGGAGGACACTGAAGCTTTCTTT. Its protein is CASSLQEDTEAFF. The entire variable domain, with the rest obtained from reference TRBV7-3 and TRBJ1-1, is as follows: GAGVSQTPSNKVTEKGKYVELRCDPISGHTALYWYRQSLGQGPEFLIYFQGTGAADDSGLPNDRFFAVRPEGSVSTLKIQRTERGDSAVYLCASSLQEDTEAFFGQGTRLTVV.

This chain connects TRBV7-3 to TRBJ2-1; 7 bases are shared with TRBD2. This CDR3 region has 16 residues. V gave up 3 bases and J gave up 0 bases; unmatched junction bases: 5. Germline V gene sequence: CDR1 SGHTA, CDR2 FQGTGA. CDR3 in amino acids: CASSLASGHSYNEQFF. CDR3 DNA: TGTGCCAGCAGCTTGGCTAGCGGACACTCCTACAATGAGCAGTTCTTC.

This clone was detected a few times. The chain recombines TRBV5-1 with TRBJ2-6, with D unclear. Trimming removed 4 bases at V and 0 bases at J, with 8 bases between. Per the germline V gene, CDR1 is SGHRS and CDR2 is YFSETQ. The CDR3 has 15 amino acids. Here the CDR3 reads CASSHASSGANVLTF. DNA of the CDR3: TGCGCCAGCAGCCACGCTAGCTCTGGGGCCAACGTCCTGACTTTC. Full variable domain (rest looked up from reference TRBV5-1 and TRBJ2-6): KAGVTQTPRYLIKTRGQQVTLSCSPISGHRSVSWYQQTPGQGLQFLFEYFSETQRNKGNFPGRFSGRQFSNSRSEMNVSTLELGDSALYLCASSHASSGANVLTFGAGSRLTVL.